The rows below give T cell receptor beta chains drawn from one sample of a study of T-cell memory formation after mild COVID-19. TCRdb processed the 5' RACE reads anew with MiXCR; each CDR3 protein has one entry. The top ten hold roughly 21% of the sample, which has roughly 450,000 distinct CDR3 sequences, about a sixth seen once. The sequencing input was PBMCs or a T cell subset sorted from them (not recorded which). The receptors derive from a man between 18 and 35 years old who had mild COVID-19 (a few samples of this study predate the infection). Cell type and time point are not known. Both conserved end residues are part of each CDR3. A D gene is named only where the DNA matches it firmly. Clone size, where shown, is once, few, many, or a class for clones that have expanded.

V gene	D gene	clone size	J gene	CDR3 protein	CDR3 DNA
TRBV5-4	-	-	TRBJ2-4	CASSLAGPAKNIQYF	TGTGCCAGCAGCTTGGCAGGGCCAGCCAAAAACATTCAGTACTTC
TRBV4-3	-	-	TRBJ1-2	CASSQGTALGGYTF	TGCGCCAGCAGCCAAGGGACAGCCCTGGGAGGCTACACCTTC
TRBV20-1	-	-	TRBJ2-5	CSARDSRRQETQYF	TGCAGTGCTAGAGATTCCCGACGTCAAGAGACCCAGTACTTC
TRBV20-1	-	-	TRBJ1-6	CSARDWGTPNSPLHF	TGCAGTGCTAGAGATTGGGGTACCCCCAATTCACCCCTCCACTTT
TRBV5-1	TRBD1	many	TRBJ2-1	CASSSGGGYNEQFF	TGCGCCAGCAGCTCAGGGGGCGGTTACAATGAGCAGTTCTTC
TRBV5-6	-	few	TRBJ2-1	CASSLDMSSYNEQFF	TGTGCCAGCAGCCTGGACATGAGCTCCTACAATGAGCAGTTCTTC
TRBV7-6	-	-	TRBJ2-3	CASSTPGTKSDTQYF	TGTGCCAGCAGCACGCCCGGGACAAAATCAGATACGCAGTATTTT
TRBV7-2	-	-	TRBJ1-1	CASSFQRKAFF	TGTGCCAGCAGCTTCCAGAGGAAAGCTTTCTTT
TRBV12-3/TRBV12-4	-	-	TRBJ1-1	CASSFVEGSEAFF	TGTGCCAGCAGTTTCGTAGAGGGTTCTGAAGCTTTCTTT
TRBV4-3	TRBD1	few	TRBJ2-5	CASSQTGSSGETQYF	TGCGCCAGCAGCCAGACAGGGTCCTCCGGGGAGACCCAGTACTTC
TRBV7-2	TRBD2	many	TRBJ2-7	CASSSWFTSGVYEQYF	TGTGCCAGCAGCTCATGGTTTACTAGCGGGGTGTACGAGCAGTACTTC
TRBV4-1	TRBD2	few	TRBJ2-4	CASSHGGAENIQYF	TGCGCCAGCAGCCACGGGGGGGCCGAAAACATTCAGTACTTC
TRBV20-1	-	few	TRBJ2-5	CSAMGPHSLFRPQETQYF	TGCAGTGCTATGGGTCCTCACTCGCTCTTTAGGCCCCAAGAGACCCAGTACTTC
TRBV5-4	-	-	TRBJ1-2	CASSPPGTNYGYTF	TGTGCCAGCAGCCCCCCGGGGACAAACTATGGCTACACCTTC
TRBV7-2	TRBD1	few	TRBJ2-5	CASSLGQTFQETQYF	TGTGCCAGCAGCCTGGGACAGACCTTTCAAGAGACCCAGTACTTC
TRBV7-3	TRBD1	-	TRBJ1-5	CASSSHRGRNQPQHF	TGTGCCAGCAGCTCCCACAGGGGGCGGAATCAGCCCCAGCATTTT
TRBV5-1	TRBD2	few	TRBJ2-3	CASSLGLAVSTDTQYF	TGCGCCAGCAGCTTAGGACTAGCGGTGAGCACAGATACGCAGTATTTT
TRBV11-2	TRBD2	-	TRBJ2-3	CAGPTREGGLDTQYF	TGTGCCGGCCCTACCAGGGAGGGAGGGTTAGATACGCAGTATTTT
TRBV11-2	-	few	TRBJ1-1	CASSFVKGRTEAFF	TGTGCCAGCAGCTTTGTCAAGGGGAGAACTGAAGCTTTCTTT
TRBV20-1	-	few	TRBJ2-2	CSARTWGVANTGELFF	TGCAGTGCTAGGACGTGGGGCGTCGCGAACACCGGGGAGCTGTTTTTT
TRBV29-1	TRBD2	-	TRBJ2-1	CSVGRLAIGGNNEQFF	TGCAGCGTCGGCAGACTAGCGATAGGCGGGAACAATGAGCAGTTCTTC
TRBV5-6	-	few	TRBJ1-1	CASSSEDILNTEAFF	TGTGCCAGCAGCTCAGAAGACATACTGAACACTGAAGCTTTCTTT
TRBV25-1	-	many	TRBJ2-5	CASSMSGAGETQYF	TGTGCCAGCAGCATGTCGGGGGCCGGAGAGACCCAGTACTTC
TRBV5-1	TRBD2	few	TRBJ2-5	CASSLTRLAGRETQYF	TGCGCCAGCAGCTTGACGCGACTAGCGGGGCGAGAGACCCAGTACTTC
TRBV7-6	-	-	TRBJ2-5	CASSPRGALGETQYF	TGTGCCAGCAGCCCAAGAGGAGCCTTGGGAGAGACCCAGTACTTC
TRBV5-1	-	-	TRBJ2-5	CASSLGTFAGRETQYF	TGCGCCAGCAGCTTGGGGACTTTTGCGGGGCGGGAGACCCAGTACTTC
TRBV11-2	TRBD1	-	TRBJ2-6	CASTPSRGQPGANVLTF	TGTGCCAGCACCCCGAGCAGGGGGCAACCTGGGGCCAACGTCCTGACTTTC
TRBV6-5	-	few	TRBJ1-3	CASSYSDALEGYTIYF	TGTGCCAGCAGTTACTCGGACGCACTCGAGGGATACACCATATATTTT
TRBV7-9	TRBD1	-	TRBJ1-2	CASSEGTRGPEGGYTF	TGTGCCAGCAGCGAAGGTACCAGGGGGCCTGAAGGTGGCTACACCTTC
TRBV28	-	few	TRBJ2-5	CASSLEAQETQYF	TGTGCCAGCAGTTTAGAAGCACAAGAGACCCAGTACTTC
TRBV5-1	TRBD2	-	TRBJ2-3	CASGQRGRTDTQYF	TGCGCCAGCGGGCAGCGGGGAAGAACAGATACGCAGTATTTT
TRBV7-3	-	-	TRBJ2-3	CASSPDWTASTDTQYF	TGTGCCAGCAGCCCCGACTGGACAGCAAGCACAGATACGCAGTATTTT
TRBV7-3	-	few	TRBJ2-3	CASSLGKDTQYF	TGTGCCAGCAGCTTAGGAAAAGATACGCAGTATTTT
TRBV12-3/TRBV12-4	-	-	TRBJ2-2	CASSLLGDANTGELFF	TGTGCCAGCAGTTTATTGGGAGATGCGAACACCGGGGAGCTGTTTTTT
TRBV7-9	-	-	TRBJ2-1	CASSLESGAGQFF	TGTGCCAGCAGCTTAGAATCGGGAGCTGGACAGTTCTTC
TRBV15	TRBD1	few	TRBJ2-7	CATSRDRQGGSYEQYF	TGTGCCACCAGCAGGGACCGACAGGGTGGATCCTACGAGCAGTACTTC
TRBV5-4	TRBD1	-	TRBJ1-2	CASSGTDRGEGGYTF	TGTGCCAGCAGCGGGACGGACAGGGGCGAGGGGGGCTACACCTTC
TRBV4-1	-	-	TRBJ1-1	CASSQGGWLSTEAFF	TGCGCCAGCAGCCAAGGTGGATGGTTGAGCACTGAAGCTTTCTTT
TRBV12-3/TRBV12-4	-	-	TRBJ2-3	CASSLMVSQPTDTQYF	TGTGCCAGCAGTCTAATGGTCTCACAACCCACAGATACGCAGTATTTT
TRBV7-9	TRBD2	-	TRBJ2-1	CLGSSLAGGPGEQFF	TGTCTCGGCAGCTCCCTTGCGGGGGGGCCAGGTGAGCAGTTCTTC
TRBV7-2	-	-	TRBJ2-5	CASSNRDIETQYF	TGTGCCAGCAGCAACCGGGACATTGAGACCCAGTACTTC
TRBV12-3/TRBV12-4	-	-	TRBJ1-3	CASSLSGLGNTIYF	TGTGCCAGCAGTTTATCAGGCCTTGGAAACACCATATATTTT
TRBV20-1	TRBD1	-	TRBJ1-6	CSAMPGGPWNSPLHF	TGCAGTGCTATGCCAGGGGGTCCTTGGAATTCACCCCTCCACTTT
TRBV5-1	TRBD2	few	TRBJ2-3	CASSLELAGGKYF	TGCGCCAGCAGCTTGGAATTGGCGGGGGGGAAGTATTTT
TRBV12-3/TRBV12-4	-	many	TRBJ2-5	CASSLIGETQYF	TGCGCCAGCAGCTTGATTGGTGAGACCCAGTACTTC
TRBV5-1	TRBD2	few	TRBJ2-5	CASSLGLAGIQETQYF	TGCGCCAGCAGCTTGGGACTAGCGGGGATCCAAGAGACCCAGTACTTC
TRBV29-1	-	-	TRBJ1-2	CSVVRQLYGYTF	TGCAGCGTTGTCCGGCAGCTGTATGGCTACACCTTC
TRBV12-3/TRBV12-4	-	-	TRBJ2-7	CASSPGDWGAYEQYF	TGTGCCAGCAGTCCAGGGGACTGGGGAGCCTACGAGCAGTACTTC
TRBV5-4	TRBD2	-	TRBJ2-1	CASSASGGVEQFF	TGTGCCAGCAGCGCAAGCGGGGGGGTTGAGCAGTTCTTC
TRBV12-3/TRBV12-4	-	-	TRBJ1-2	CASRVGGGMSGYTF	TGTGCCAGCAGGGTTGGGGGGGGAATGAGTGGCTACACCTTC